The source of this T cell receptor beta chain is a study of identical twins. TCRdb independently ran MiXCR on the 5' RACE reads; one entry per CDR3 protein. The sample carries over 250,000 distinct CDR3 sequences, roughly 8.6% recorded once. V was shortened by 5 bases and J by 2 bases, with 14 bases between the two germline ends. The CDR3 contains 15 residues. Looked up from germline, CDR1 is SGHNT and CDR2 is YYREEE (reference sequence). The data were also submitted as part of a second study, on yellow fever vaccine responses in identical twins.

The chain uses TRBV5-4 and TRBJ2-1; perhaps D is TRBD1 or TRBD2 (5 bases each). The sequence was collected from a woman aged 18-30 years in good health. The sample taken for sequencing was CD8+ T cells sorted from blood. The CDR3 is CASSPDEGPYNEQFF. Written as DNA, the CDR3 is TGTGCCAGCAGTCCTGACGAGGGACCCTACAATGAGCAGTTCTTC.